The T cell receptor (beta chain) described here comes from a study of molecular identifiers for immune sequencing clone quantification. It was from roughly 20,000 to 1,000,000 sorted cells, with 10%, 30% or 50% RNA, that naive CD8 libraries came. TCRdb processed the PCR reads anew with MiXCR; each CDR3 protein has one entry. Found here are some 96,000 distinct CDR3 sequences, about 24% of them singletons; the top ten hold approximately 0.94%. Trimming left V 2 bases short and J 2 bases short, with 1 base between. This CDR3 region has 11 residues. The germline CDR1 and CDR2 sequences are SQVTM and ANQGSEA. Comments on this clonotype: The target antigen is unknown.

Study-wide points: Spiked Jurkat TCR RNA from one cell was reportedly detectable among about 1 million naive cells. Clones of above 20 RNA copies carried over 99% of effector molecules; in naive cells they carried under 1%.

Sequenced sample: naive CD8+ T cells from blood, with Jurkat cell RNA spiked in. Described subset: FACS-sorted CD8+CD4-CCR7+CD45RA+ naive T cells. The sequence was obtained from a human donor in good health. Some libraries in this study had Jurkat cell RNA spiked in. The gene calls are TRBV29-1 and TRBJ2-1; D remains unclear. The CDR3 sequence: CSVETYNEQFF. The DNA of the CDR3 is TGCAGCGTTGAAACCTACAATGAGCAGTTCTTC.